A selection of T cell receptor beta chains follows, all from one sample in a study of T cell responses to AZD1222 COVID-19 vaccine. The table came from immunoSEQ multiplex PCR; TCRdb's copy has only in-frame clones and leaves some out. This table holds approximately 84,000 clones, 75% to 90% found once. The material was peripheral blood, obtained 28 days after the second AZD1222 dose. The receptors were gathered from an adult who received the AZD1222 COVID-19 vaccine. The CDR3 runs from the conserved cysteine through the conserved F or W. The D gene is left open where the match is weak. Size tells how often a clone was seen (once, few, many) or the class of an expanded clone, and some rows leave it out.

J gene: TRBJ2-7; clone size: NA; V gene: TRBV3-1/TRBV3-2; D gene: NA; CDR3 protein: CASSSRESYEQYF; CDR3 DNA: TGTGCCAGCAGCTCGCGGGAATCCTACGAGCAGTACTTC
J gene: TRBJ2-7; clone size: NA; V gene: TRBV14; D gene: NA; CDR3 protein: CASSPYLSYEQYF; CDR3 DNA: TGTGCCAGCAGCCCCTACCTCTCCTACGAGCAGTACTTC
J gene: TRBJ2-7; clone size: NA; V gene: TRBV7-8; D gene: TRBD2; CDR3 protein: CASNRLAGNEQYF; CDR3 DNA: TGTGCCAGCAATCGTCTAGCGGGGAACGAGCAGTACTTC
J gene: TRBJ1-4; clone size: NA; V gene: TRBV6-6; D gene: NA; CDR3 protein: CASSLNTPGATNEKLFF; CDR3 DNA: TGTGCCAGCAGTCTCAACACACCTGGAGCAACTAATGAAAAACTGTTTTTT
J gene: TRBJ2-1; clone size: many; V gene: TRBV6-4; D gene: NA; CDR3 protein: CASSDSEGAANEQFF; CDR3 DNA: TGTGCCAGCAGTGACTCGGAGGGGGCGGCCAATGAGCAGTTCTTC
J gene: TRBJ2-7; clone size: NA; V gene: TRBV18; D gene: TRBD1; CDR3 protein: CASSPQNRGPYEQYF; CDR3 DNA: TGTGCCAGCTCACCACAAAACAGGGGACCTTACGAGCAGTACTTC
J gene: TRBJ1-5; clone size: NA; V gene: TRBV27; D gene: NA; CDR3 protein: CASSSNGNQPQHF; CDR3 DNA: TGTGCCAGCAGTTCAAATGGCAATCAGCCCCAGCATTTT
J gene: TRBJ2-7; clone size: few; V gene: TRBV7-2; D gene: TRBD2; CDR3 protein: CASSLDVLAGYTYEQYF; CDR3 DNA: TGTGCCAGCAGCTTAGATGTGCTAGCGGGATACACCTACGAGCAGTACTTC
J gene: TRBJ2-2; clone size: few; V gene: TRBV27; D gene: TRBD1; CDR3 protein: CASSFRTGWLVGELFF; CDR3 DNA: TGTGCCAGCAGTTTTCGGACAGGGTGGTTAGTAGGGGAGCTGTTTTTT
J gene: TRBJ2-1; clone size: NA; V gene: TRBV5-1; D gene: NA; CDR3 protein: CASSQAVDEQFF; CDR3 DNA: TGCGCCAGCAGCCAGGCGGTTGATGAGCAGTTCTTC
J gene: TRBJ1-1; clone size: NA; V gene: TRBV5-1; D gene: NA; CDR3 protein: CASSLGTSGGGAFF; CDR3 DNA: TGCGCCAGCAGCCTGGGAACCTCGGGCGGCGGAGCTTTCTTT
J gene: TRBJ1-6; clone size: NA; V gene: TRBV30; D gene: NA; CDR3 protein: CAWSVYNNSPLHF; CDR3 DNA: TGTGCCTGGAGTGTGTACAATAATTCACCCCTCCACTTT
J gene: TRBJ2-7; clone size: NA; V gene: TRBV10-1; D gene: NA; CDR3 protein: CASSGHRGNEQYF; CDR3 DNA: TGCGCCAGCAGTGGTCATCGGGGTAACGAGCAGTACTTC
J gene: TRBJ2-1; clone size: NA; V gene: TRBV30; D gene: TRBD1; CDR3 protein: CAWSALRDRAYNEQFF; CDR3 DNA: TGTGCCTGGAGTGCTCTTCGGGACAGGGCATACAATGAGCAGTTCTTC
J gene: TRBJ2-3; clone size: NA; V gene: TRBV30; D gene: NA; CDR3 protein: CAWAVTDTQYF; CDR3 DNA: TGTGCCTGGGCCGTGACGGATACGCAGTATTTT
J gene: TRBJ1-5; clone size: few; V gene: TRBV11-1; D gene: NA; CDR3 protein: CASSLNGNQPQHF; CDR3 DNA: TGTGCCAGCAGCTTAAATGGAAATCAGCCCCAGCATTTT
J gene: TRBJ2-7; clone size: NA; V gene: TRBV5-1; D gene: NA; CDR3 protein: CASSLVSDYEQYF; CDR3 DNA: TGCGCCAGCAGCTTGGTTTCAGACTACGAGCAGTACTTC
J gene: TRBJ2-7; clone size: NA; V gene: TRBV5-1; D gene: NA; CDR3 protein: CASSPLAVYEQYF; CDR3 DNA: TGCGCCAGCAGCCCGCTAGCCGTATACGAGCAGTACTTC
J gene: TRBJ1-1; clone size: NA; V gene: TRBV10-3; D gene: TRBD1; CDR3 protein: CAISDYRGKAEAFF; CDR3 DNA: TGTGCCATCAGCGATTACAGGGGAAAGGCTGAAGCTTTCTTT
J gene: TRBJ2-1; clone size: NA; V gene: TRBV5-1; D gene: TRBD1; CDR3 protein: CASSSTGNYNEQFF; CDR3 DNA: TGCGCCAGCAGCTCGACAGGGAACTACAATGAGCAGTTCTTC
J gene: TRBJ2-3; clone size: NA; V gene: TRBV6-5; D gene: TRBD2; CDR3 protein: CASSWGGGADTQYF; CDR3 DNA: TGTGCCAGCAGTTGGGGCGGGGGGGCCGATACGCAGTATTTT
J gene: TRBJ2-3; clone size: NA; V gene: TRBV27; D gene: NA; CDR3 protein: CASSFFSGSTDTQYF; CDR3 DNA: TGTGCCAGCAGTTTCTTCAGCGGGAGCACAGATACGCAGTATTTT